The next 18 T cell receptor beta chains were all read from a single sample in a study of graft-versus-host responses after intestinal transplantation. No antigen has been identified for these receptors. The assay was immunoSEQ multiplex PCR, and TCRdb's table has in-frame clones only and misses some. Of some 64,000 clones listed, 90% were seen once; the top ten hold 1.7%. This specimen consisted of unstimulated CD8+ T cells sorted from spleen or lymph node cells, obtained before transplant. These receptors came from a human donor who was the organ donor for an intestinal transplant.

This chain joins TRBV5-1 and TRBJ2-3; a weak D match, TRBD2 (5 bases). Germline CDR1 and CDR2: SGHRS and YFSETQ. V was trimmed by 0 bases and J by 2 bases, leaving 16 bases between them. The CDR3 length is 17 residues. In nucleotides, the CDR3 is TGCGCCAGCAGCTTGGCCGGGCGGGCCTATACCACAGATACGCAGTATTTT. The encoded protein is CASSLAGRAYTTDTQYF.

The V and J genes are TRBV5-7 and TRBJ1-1; 8 nucleotides match TRBD1. TRBV5-7 is annotated as an ORF whose role is uncertain. The CDR3 length is 14 residues. Trimming at V came to 7 bases and at J to 1 base, leaving 6 bases not matched to a gene. In DNA form, the CDR3 reads TGTGCCAGCGGATTGGACAGGGCGAACACTGAAGCTTTCTTT. Translation: CASGLDRANTEAFF.

The rearrangement links TRBV11-1 to TRBJ1-2; 8 bases fit TRBD1. CDR3 length: 15 amino acids. V shed 5 bases and J 5 bases; nucleotides not matched to a gene: 10. The germline V gene encodes CDR1 SGHAT and CDR2 FQDESV (reference sequence). CDR3 DNA sequence: TGTGCCAGCAGCCTAGGACAGGGCCAGCGATATGGCTACACCTTC. As protein: CASSLGQGQRYGYTF.

This clone was observed once. The CDR3 sequence is CASSIAGGPYEQYF. The CDR3 nucleotides are TGTGCCAGTAGTATAGCGGGAGGGCCGTATGAGCAGTACTTC. This rearrangement joins TRBV19 to TRBJ2-7; 8 bases are shared with TRBD2. This CDR3 has 14 residues. V dropped 1 base and J dropped 7; count of bases not matched to a gene: 6. CDR1 LNHDA and CDR2 SQIVND come from the germline V gene (reference sequence).

The chain joins TRBV28 to TRBJ1-5; D gene ambiguous. In germline, CDR1 is MDHEN, CDR2 SYDVKM. This CDR3 comprises 16 residues. Trimming took 1 base from V and 3 from J, leaving 13 bases between them. The CDR3 DNA is TGTGCCAGCAGTTTATATCGGTCGGTTATCAATCAGCCCCAGCATTTT. This sequence encodes CASSLYRSVINQPQHF.

V gene TRBV30 combines with J gene TRBJ1-5; possible D gene TRBD1, 5 bases. Germline-derived CDR1 and CDR2 are GTSNPN and SVGIG (reference sequence). CDR3 length equals 13 residues. The V gene lost 4 bases and the J gene lost 2 bases, with 9 bases spanning the gap. The CDR3 here is CAWTGGGNQPQHF. In DNA form, the CDR3 reads TGTGCCTGGACGGGGGGGGGCAATCAGCCCCAGCATTTT.

The V call is TRBV7-6, the J call TRBJ1-1; D ambiguous. There are 14 residues in the CDR3. Germline values: CDR1 SGHVS, CDR2 FNYEAQ. Trimming stripped 3 bases from V and 0 bases from J, with 8 bases between. The DNA of the CDR3 is TGTGCCAGCAGCTTGGGCAGTTTGAACACTGAAGCTTTCTTT. Translation gives CASSLGSLNTEAFF.

The V gene is TRBV7-2, the J gene TRBJ2-5, with a tentative D call TRBD1 (6 bases). The germline V gene has CDR1 SGHTA and CDR2 FQGNSA. V lost 6 bases to trimming and J lost 6 bases, with 14 bases between them. This CDR3 has 13 amino acids. The CDR3 is CASRKTGFQTQYF. CDR3 DNA sequence: TGTGCCAGCAGAAAAACAGGGTTTCAGACCCAGTACTTC.

The chain employs TRBV27 and TRBJ1-5; D remains ambiguous. The V gene's germline CDR1 is MNHEY and CDR2 SMNVEV (reference sequence). V was clipped by 2 bases and J by 5 bases, with 10 bases between them. This CDR3 comprises 14 residues. The CDR3 coding sequence is TGTGCCAGCAGTTTAGTCCGCGAGTATCAGCCCCAGCATTTT. This translates into CASSLVREYQPQHF.

Comment on this clone: Other DNA sequences within the sample encode an identical CDR3. The CDR3 DNA is TGCGCCAGCAGCCAAGATCTACAGGGTGAAAAACTGTTTTTT. Its translation: CASSQDLQGEKLFF. The chain links TRBV4-3 to TRBJ1-4, with D possibly TRBD1 on 6 matching bases. CDR3 length: 14 amino acids. The V gene's germline CDR1 is LGHNA and CDR2 YSLEER. Trimming took off 0 bases at V and 7 bases at J, with 9 bases between the two ends.

The gene calls are TRBV7-3 and TRBJ2-7, with 8 bases fitting TRBD2. The CDR3 runs 13 residues. The germline CDR1 and CDR2 sequences are SGHTA and FQGTGA. V dropped 4 bases and J dropped 7; count of bases not matched to a gene: 6. The CDR3 protein is CASSSSGGREQYF. The CDR3 DNA follows: TGTGCCAGCAGCTCCTCGGGCGGGAGGGAGCAGTACTTC.

The V call is TRBV6-5, the J call TRBJ1-1; D may be TRBD1 (5 bases). The length of the CDR3 is 14 residues. Trimming removed 2 bases from V and 1 base from J, with 8 bases in between. The germline CDR1 and CDR2 sequences are MNHEY and SVGAGI. CDR3 DNA sequence: TGTGCCAGCAGTTACCTTGGACAGAACACTGAAGCTTTCTTT. Its translation is CASSYLGQNTEAFF.

Only one count was recorded for this clone. This sequence joins TRBV6-5 and TRBJ2-1; 9 bases line up with TRBD2. This CDR3 contains 13 residues. Germline V lookup: CDR1 MNHEY, CDR2 SVGAGI. Trimming cost V 8 bases and J 7 bases; bases outside gene matches: 6. The CDR3 is CASRAGGPNEQFF. CDR3 nucleotides: TGTGCCAGCCGCGCGGGAGGGCCGAATGAGCAGTTCTTC.

The CDR3 protein is CASSLEDTSLSNQPQHF. CDR3 DNA: TGTGCCAGCAGCTTGGAGGACACCAGTCTAAGCAATCAGCCCCAGCATTTT. The chain is built from TRBV5-5 and TRBJ1-5, with a tentative D call TRBD1 (5 bases). Between the trimmed V and J ends, which lost 0 bases and 1 base, there was a span of 14 bases. The CDR3 is 17 residues long. CDR1 SGHKS and CDR2 YYEKEE come from the germline V gene (reference sequence).

The chain is built from TRBV21-1 and TRBJ2-7; the table assigns TRBD1, which was not confirmed against the DNA. TRBV21-1 is flagged as a pseudogene. The CDR3 runs 17 residues. The CDR3 nucleotides are TGTGCCAGCAGCAAAGCGCACACAGGGGAAATGGGTTACGAGCAGTACTTC. Translated, it gives CASSKAHTGEMGYEQYF.

V gene TRBV9 combines with J gene TRBJ2-5; D is uncertain. The CDR3 spans 14 residues. The V gene lost 4 bases and the J gene lost 6 bases, with 16 bases spanning the gap. Germline loops: CDR1 SGDLS, CDR2 YYNGEE. CDR3 amino acids: CASSSENQRQTQYF. The CDR3 nucleotides are TGTGCCAGCAGCTCAGAGAATCAGCGACAGACCCAGTACTTC.

The rearrangement uses TRBV23-1 and TRBJ2-3; D is undetermined. TRBV23-1 is assigned to the ORF class and has an uncertain function. V dropped 6 bases and J dropped 6 bases, with 13 bases sitting between them. The CDR3 is made up of 13 amino acids. CDR3 loop: CASRLGPGDTQYF. The CDR3, as DNA: TGCGCCAGCAGGCTTGGCCCAGGCGATACGCAGTATTTT.

V gene TRBV19 combines with J gene TRBJ1-5, with TRBD1 as a possible D gene (6 bases). V dropped 10 bases and J dropped 5 bases, with 12 bases sitting between them. Germline V CDR1 and CDR2: LNHDA, SQIVND (reference sequence). The CDR3 has 12 residues. CDR3 DNA: TGTGCCACCGCACAGGGATATCAGCCCCAGCATTTT. It specifies CATAQGYQPQHF.